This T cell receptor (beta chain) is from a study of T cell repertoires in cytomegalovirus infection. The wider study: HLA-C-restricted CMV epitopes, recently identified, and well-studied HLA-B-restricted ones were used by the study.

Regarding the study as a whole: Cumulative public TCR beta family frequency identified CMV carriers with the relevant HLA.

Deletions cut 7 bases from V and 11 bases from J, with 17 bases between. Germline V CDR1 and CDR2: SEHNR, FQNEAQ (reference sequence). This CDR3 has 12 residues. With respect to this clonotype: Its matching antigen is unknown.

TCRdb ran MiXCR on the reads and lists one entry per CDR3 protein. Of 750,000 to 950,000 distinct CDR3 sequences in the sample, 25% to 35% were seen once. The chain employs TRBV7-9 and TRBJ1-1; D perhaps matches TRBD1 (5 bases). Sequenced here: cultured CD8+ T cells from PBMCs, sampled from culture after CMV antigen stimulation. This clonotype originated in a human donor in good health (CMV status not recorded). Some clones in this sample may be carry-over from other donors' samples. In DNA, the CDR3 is TGTGCCAGCACTGACGGTGGGGGTCGCGCTTTCTTT. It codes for CASTDGGGRAFF.